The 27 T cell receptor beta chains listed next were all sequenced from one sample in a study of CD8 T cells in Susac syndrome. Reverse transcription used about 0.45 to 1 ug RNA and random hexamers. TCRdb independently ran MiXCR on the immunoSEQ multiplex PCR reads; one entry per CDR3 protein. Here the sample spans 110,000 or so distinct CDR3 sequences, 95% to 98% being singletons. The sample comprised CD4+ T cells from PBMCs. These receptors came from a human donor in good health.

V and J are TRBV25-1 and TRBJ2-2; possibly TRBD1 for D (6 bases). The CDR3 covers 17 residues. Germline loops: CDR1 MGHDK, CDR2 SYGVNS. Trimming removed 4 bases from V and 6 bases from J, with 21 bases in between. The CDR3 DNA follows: TGTGCCAGCAGTGGATCGTGGCAGGGGAAAAAGTCCGGGGAGCTGTTTTTT. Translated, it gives CASSGSWQGKKSGELFF.

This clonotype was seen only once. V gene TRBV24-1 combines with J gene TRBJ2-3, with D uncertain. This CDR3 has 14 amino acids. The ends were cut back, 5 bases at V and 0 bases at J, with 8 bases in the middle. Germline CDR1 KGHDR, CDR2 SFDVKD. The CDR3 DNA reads TGTGCCACCAGTGCTCCTAGGAGCACAGATACGCAGTATTTT. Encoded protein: CATSAPRSTDTQYF.

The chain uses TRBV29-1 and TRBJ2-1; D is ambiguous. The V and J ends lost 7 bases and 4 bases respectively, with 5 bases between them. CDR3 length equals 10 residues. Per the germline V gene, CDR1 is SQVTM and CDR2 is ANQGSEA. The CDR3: CSAEYNEQFF. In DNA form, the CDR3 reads TGCAGCGCGGAATACAATGAGCAGTTCTTC.

CDR3 nucleotide sequence: TGCGCCAGCAGCTTGGAGGACAGGAGCTATGGCTACACCTTC. It is translated as CASSLEDRSYGYTF. The V and J genes are TRBV5-1 and TRBJ1-2; 7 bases map to TRBD1. CDR1 is SGHRS, CDR2 YFSETQ, per germline. This CDR3 has 14 amino acids. V dropped 0 bases and J dropped 4; count of bases not matched to a gene: 3. Variable domain in full (rest from reference TRBV5-1 and TRBJ1-2): KAGVTQTPRYLIKTRGQQVTLSCSPISGHRSVSWYQQTPGQGLQFLFEYFSETQRNKGNFPGRFSGRQFSNSRSEMNVSTLELGDSALYLCASSLEDRSYGYTFGSGTRLTVV.

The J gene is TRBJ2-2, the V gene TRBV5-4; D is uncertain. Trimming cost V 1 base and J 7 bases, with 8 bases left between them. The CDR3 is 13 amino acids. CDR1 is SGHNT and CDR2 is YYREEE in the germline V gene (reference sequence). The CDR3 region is CASSLQSLGELFF. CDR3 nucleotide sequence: TGTGCCAGCAGCTTGCAGTCGCTCGGGGAGCTGTTTTTT.

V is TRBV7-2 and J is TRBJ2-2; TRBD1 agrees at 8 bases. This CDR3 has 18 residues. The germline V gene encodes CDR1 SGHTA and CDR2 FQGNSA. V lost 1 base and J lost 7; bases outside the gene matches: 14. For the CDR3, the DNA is TGTGCCAGCAGCTTAGTCCCAAAGTCCGGGACAGGCGTCGGGGAGCTGTTTTTT. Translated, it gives CASSLVPKSGTGVGELFF.

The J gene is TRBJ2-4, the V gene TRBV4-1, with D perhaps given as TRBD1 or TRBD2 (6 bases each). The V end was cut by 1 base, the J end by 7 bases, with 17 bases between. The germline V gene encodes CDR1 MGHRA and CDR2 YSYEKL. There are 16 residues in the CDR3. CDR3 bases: TGCGCCAGCAGCCAAGGTCTAGCCCGGGGGCGGAACATTCAGTACTTC. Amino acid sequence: CASSQGLARGRNIQYF.

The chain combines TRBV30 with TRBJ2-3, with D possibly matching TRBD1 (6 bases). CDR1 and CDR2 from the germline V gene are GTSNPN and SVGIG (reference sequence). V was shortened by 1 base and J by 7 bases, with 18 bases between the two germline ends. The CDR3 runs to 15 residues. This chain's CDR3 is CAWSEQGRPKNTQYF. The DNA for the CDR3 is TGTGCCTGGAGTGAACAGGGAAGGCCCAAAAATACGCAGTATTTT.

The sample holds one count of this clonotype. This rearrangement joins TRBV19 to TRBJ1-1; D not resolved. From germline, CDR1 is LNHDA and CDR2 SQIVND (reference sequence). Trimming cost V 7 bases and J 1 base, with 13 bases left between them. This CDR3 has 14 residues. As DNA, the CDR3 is TGTGCCAGTACTTTGCGGAGGGCGAACACTGAAGCTTTCTTT. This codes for CASTLRRANTEAFF.

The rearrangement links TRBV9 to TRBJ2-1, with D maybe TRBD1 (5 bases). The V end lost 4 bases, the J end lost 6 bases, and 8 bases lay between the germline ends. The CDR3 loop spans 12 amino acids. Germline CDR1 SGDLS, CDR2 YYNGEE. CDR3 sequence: CASSLDSNEQFF. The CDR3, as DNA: TGTGCCAGCAGCCTAGACAGCAATGAGCAGTTCTTC.

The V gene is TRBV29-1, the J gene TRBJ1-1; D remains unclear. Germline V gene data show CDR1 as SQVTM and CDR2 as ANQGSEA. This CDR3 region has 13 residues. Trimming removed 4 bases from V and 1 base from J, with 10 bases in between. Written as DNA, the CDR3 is TGCAGCGTTGGTGTGTCCCAGAACACTGAAGCTTTCTTT. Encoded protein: CSVGVSQNTEAFF.

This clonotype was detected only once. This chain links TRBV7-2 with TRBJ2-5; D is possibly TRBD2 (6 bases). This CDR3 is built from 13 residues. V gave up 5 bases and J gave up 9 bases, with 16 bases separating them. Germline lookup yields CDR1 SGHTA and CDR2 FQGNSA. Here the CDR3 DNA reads TGTGCCAGCAGCCCTCGACCAGGAGGGCCCCAGTACTTC. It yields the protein CASSPRPGGPQYF.

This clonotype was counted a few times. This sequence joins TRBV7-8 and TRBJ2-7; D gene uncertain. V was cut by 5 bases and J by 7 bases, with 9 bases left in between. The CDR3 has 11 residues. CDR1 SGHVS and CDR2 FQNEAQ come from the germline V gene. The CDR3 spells CASSPGREQYF. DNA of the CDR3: TGTGCCAGCAGCCCCGGTCGGGAGCAGTACTTC.

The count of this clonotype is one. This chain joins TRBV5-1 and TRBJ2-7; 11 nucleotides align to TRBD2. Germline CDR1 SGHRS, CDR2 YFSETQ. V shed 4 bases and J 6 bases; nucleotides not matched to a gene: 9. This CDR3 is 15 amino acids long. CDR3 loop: CASSPIAGGPGEQYF. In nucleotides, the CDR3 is TGCGCCAGCAGCCCCATAGCGGGAGGGCCGGGCGAGCAGTACTTC.

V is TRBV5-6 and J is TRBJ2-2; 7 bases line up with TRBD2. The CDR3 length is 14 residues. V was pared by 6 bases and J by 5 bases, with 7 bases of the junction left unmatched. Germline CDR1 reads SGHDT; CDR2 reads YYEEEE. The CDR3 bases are TGTGCCAGCATTGTGGGTAGCGGGACCGGGGAGCTGTTTTTT. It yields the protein CASIVGSGTGELFF.

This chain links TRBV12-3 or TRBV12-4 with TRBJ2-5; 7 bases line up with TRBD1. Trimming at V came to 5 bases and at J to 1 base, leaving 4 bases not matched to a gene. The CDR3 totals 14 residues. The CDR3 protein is CASSVGTAQETQYF. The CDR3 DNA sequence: TGTGCCAGCAGTGTGGGGACAGCCCAAGAGACCCAGTACTTC.

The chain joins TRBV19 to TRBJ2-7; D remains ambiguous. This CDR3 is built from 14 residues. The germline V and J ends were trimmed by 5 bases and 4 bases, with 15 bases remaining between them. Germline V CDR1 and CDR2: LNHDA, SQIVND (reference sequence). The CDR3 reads CASSLTNTDYEQYF. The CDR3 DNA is TGTGCCAGTAGTCTCACAAACACGGATTACGAGCAGTACTTC.

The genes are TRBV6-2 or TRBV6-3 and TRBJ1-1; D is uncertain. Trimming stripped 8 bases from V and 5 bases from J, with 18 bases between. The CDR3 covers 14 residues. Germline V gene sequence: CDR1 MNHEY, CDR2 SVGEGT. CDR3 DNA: TGTGCCAGCGAGACAAAGCGACGGGGAACTGAAGCTTTCTTT. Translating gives CASETKRRGTEAFF.

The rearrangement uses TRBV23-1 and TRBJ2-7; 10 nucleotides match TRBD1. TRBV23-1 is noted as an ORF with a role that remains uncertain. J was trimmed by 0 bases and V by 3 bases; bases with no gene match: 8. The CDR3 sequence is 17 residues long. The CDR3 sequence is CASSQRPRDRGSYEQYF. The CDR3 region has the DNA TGCGCCAGCAGTCAGCGCCCCCGGGACAGGGGCTCCTACGAGCAGTACTTC.

Written as DNA, the CDR3 is TGCAGCGTTGATGGGGGGACGGAGACCCAGTACTTC. Encoded protein: CSVDGGTETQYF. The rearrangement uses TRBV29-1 and TRBJ2-5; D perhaps matches TRBD2 (6 bases). The CDR3 runs to 12 residues. V was cut by 3 bases and J by 5 bases, with 10 bases left in between. From germline, CDR1 is SQVTM and CDR2 ANQGSEA.

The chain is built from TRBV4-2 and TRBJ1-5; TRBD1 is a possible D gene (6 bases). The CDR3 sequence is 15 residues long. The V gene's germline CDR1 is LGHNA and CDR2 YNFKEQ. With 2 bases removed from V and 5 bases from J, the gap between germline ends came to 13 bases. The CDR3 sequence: CASSQYGQSDQPQHF. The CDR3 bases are TGTGCCAGCAGCCAATACGGACAGTCGGATCAGCCCCAGCATTTT.

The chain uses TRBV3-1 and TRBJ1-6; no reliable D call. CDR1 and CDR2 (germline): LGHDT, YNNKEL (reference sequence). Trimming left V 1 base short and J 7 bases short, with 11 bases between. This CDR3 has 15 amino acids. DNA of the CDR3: TGTGCCAGCAGCCAAGGCGGATCGTGGAATTCACCCCTCCACTTT. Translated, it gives CASSQGGSWNSPLHF.

The CDR3 sequence is CSAPGRSQETQYF. The CDR3 nucleotides are TGCAGTGCCCCAGGACGGAGCCAAGAGACCCAGTACTTC. The chain joins TRBV20-1 to TRBJ2-5; D gene unclear. With 6 bases removed from V and 1 base from J, the gap between germline ends came to 12 bases. Germline V CDR1 and CDR2: DFQATT, SNEGSKA (reference sequence). The CDR3 sequence is 13 residues long.

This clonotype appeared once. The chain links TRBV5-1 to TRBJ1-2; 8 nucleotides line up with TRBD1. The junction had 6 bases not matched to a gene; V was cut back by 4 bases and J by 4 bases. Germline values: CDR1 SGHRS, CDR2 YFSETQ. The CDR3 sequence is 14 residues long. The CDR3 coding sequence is TGCGCCAGCAGCGCGGACAGGGTCGGCTATGGCTACACCTTC. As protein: CASSADRVGYGYTF.

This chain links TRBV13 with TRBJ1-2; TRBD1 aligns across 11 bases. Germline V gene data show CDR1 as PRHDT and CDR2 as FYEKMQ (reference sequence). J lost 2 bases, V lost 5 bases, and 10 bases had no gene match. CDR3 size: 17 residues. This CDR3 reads CASSPKWTGGPNYGYTF. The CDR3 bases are TGTGCCAGCAGCCCGAAATGGACAGGGGGCCCAAACTATGGCTACACCTTC.

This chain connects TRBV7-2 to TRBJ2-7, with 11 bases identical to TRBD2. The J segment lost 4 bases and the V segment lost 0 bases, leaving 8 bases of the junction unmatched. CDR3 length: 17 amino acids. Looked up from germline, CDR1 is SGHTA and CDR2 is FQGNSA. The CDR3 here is CASSLAGTSGGSYEQYF. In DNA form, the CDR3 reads TGTGCCAGCAGCTTAGCTGGGACTAGCGGAGGATCTTACGAGCAGTACTTC.

CDR3 region: CASSPRAGGETQYF. DNA of the CDR3: TGTGCCAGCAGCCCTCGGGCAGGGGGAGAGACCCAGTACTTC. The chain links TRBV5-8 to TRBJ2-5; 7 bases fit TRBD1. CDR1 is SGHTS, CDR2 YDEGEE, per germline. With 4 bases clipped from V and 4 bases from J, the junction kept 7 bases outside the gene matches. The CDR3 is 14 amino acids. Combining the CDR3 with reference TRBV5-8 and TRBJ2-5 gives the whole variable domain EAGVTQSPTHLIKTRGQQATLRCSPISGHTSVYWYQQALGLGLQFLLWYDEGEERNRGNFPPRFSGRQFPNYSSELNVNALELEDSALYLCASSPRAGGETQYFGPGTRLLVL.